The rows below give T cell receptor beta chains drawn from one sample of a study of blood T cell repertoires in COVID-19. Profiling relied on immunoSEQ multiplex PCR, and the TCRdb table lists in-frame clones only, not all of them. The table has 150,000 to 200,000 clones, 87% seen once; the top ten hold roughly 0.85%. Sequencing input: peripheral blood. The receptors come from a young woman who had recovered from COVID-19. The CDR3 runs from the conserved cysteine through the conserved F or W. The order of the fields is J gene, D gene, clone size, V gene, CDR3 protein, CDR3 DNA. A D gene is named only where the DNA matches it firmly. Only some rows state a clone size, as once, few, many or a class for expanded clones.

J gene: TRBJ1-3; D gene: -; clone size: many; V gene: TRBV7-9; CDR3 protein: CASSHPTRSGNTIYF; CDR3 DNA: TGTGCCAGCAGCCACCCGACAAGGTCTGGAAACACCATATATTTT
J gene: TRBJ2-5; D gene: -; clone size: once; V gene: TRBV7-2; CDR3 protein: CASSLGLIAGSQETQYF; CDR3 DNA: TGTGCCAGCAGCTTAGGGTTGATTGCGGGGAGCCAAGAGACCCAGTACTTC
J gene: TRBJ2-3; D gene: TRBD2; clone size: -; V gene: TRBV10-3; CDR3 protein: CANKRGRTDTQYF; CDR3 DNA: TGTGCCAACAAGCGGGGACGCACAGATACGCAGTATTTT
J gene: TRBJ2-5; D gene: -; clone size: -; V gene: TRBV7-3; CDR3 protein: CASSPELGETQYF; CDR3 DNA: TGTGCCAGCAGCCCCGAGCTCGGTGAGACCCAGTACTTC
J gene: TRBJ2-3; D gene: TRBD2; clone size: -; V gene: TRBV6-6; CDR3 protein: CASARGGSTDTQYF; CDR3 DNA: TGTGCCAGCGCTCGCGGGGGGTCCACAGATACGCAGTATTTT
J gene: TRBJ1-2; D gene: -; clone size: -; V gene: TRBV18; CDR3 protein: CASSPWGGGYGYTF; CDR3 DNA: TGTGCCAGCTCACCTTGGGGAGGGGGCTATGGCTACACCTTC
J gene: TRBJ2-3; D gene: -; clone size: -; V gene: TRBV9; CDR3 protein: CASSVGLRTDTQYF; CDR3 DNA: TGTGCCAGCAGCGTAGGGCTCCGCACAGATACGCAGTATTTT
J gene: TRBJ2-1; D gene: TRBD2; clone size: -; V gene: TRBV29-1; CDR3 protein: CSVEFAYGTRRYIGQFF; CDR3 DNA: TGCAGCGTTGAATTCGCATATGGGACTAGGAGATACATCGGGCAGTTCTTC
J gene: TRBJ1-4; D gene: TRBD1; clone size: -; V gene: TRBV5-1; CDR3 protein: CASSPQVDRAGEKLFF; CDR3 DNA: TGCGCCAGCAGCCCACAGGTGGACAGGGCTGGAGAAAAACTGTTTTTT
J gene: TRBJ1-4; D gene: -; clone size: -; V gene: TRBV6-2/TRBV6-3; CDR3 protein: CASSYELNEKLFF; CDR3 DNA: TGTGCCAGCAGTTACGAACTTAATGAAAAACTGTTTTTT
J gene: TRBJ2-7; D gene: -; clone size: -; V gene: TRBV2; CDR3 protein: CASGGLPDSYEQYF; CDR3 DNA: TGTGCCAGCGGCGGCCTGCCCGACTCCTACGAGCAGTACTTC
J gene: TRBJ2-1; D gene: TRBD2; clone size: many; V gene: TRBV7-9; CDR3 protein: CASSWSGGVDNEQFF; CDR3 DNA: TGTGCCAGCAGCTGGAGCGGGGGGGTCGACAATGAGCAGTTCTTC
J gene: TRBJ1-5; D gene: TRBD1; clone size: -; V gene: TRBV20-1; CDR3 protein: CSASLQGALSNQPQHF; CDR3 DNA: TGCAGTGCTAGTCTACAGGGGGCCCTTAGCAATCAGCCCCAGCATTTT
J gene: TRBJ2-3; D gene: TRBD1; clone size: -; V gene: TRBV6-4; CDR3 protein: CASSEGNRGVDTQYF; CDR3 DNA: TGTGCCAGCAGTGAGGGAAACAGGGGTGTGGATACGCAGTATTTT
J gene: TRBJ1-4; D gene: -; clone size: -; V gene: TRBV27; CDR3 protein: CASRRGFEKLFF; CDR3 DNA: TGTGCCAGCAGGAGAGGATTCGAAAAACTGTTTTTT
J gene: TRBJ1-3; D gene: -; clone size: -; V gene: TRBV7-2; CDR3 protein: CASSLGRENTIYF; CDR3 DNA: TGTGCCAGCAGCTTAGGGAGGGAAAACACCATATATTTT
J gene: TRBJ1-1; D gene: TRBD1; clone size: -; V gene: TRBV19; CDR3 protein: CASSSLDRGGGTEAFF; CDR3 DNA: TGTGCCAGTAGTTCCCTAGACAGGGGAGGAGGCACTGAAGCTTTCTTT
J gene: TRBJ1-2; D gene: -; clone size: -; V gene: TRBV29-1; CDR3 protein: CSVWAGYGYTF; CDR3 DNA: TGCAGCGTTTGGGCTGGGTATGGCTACACCTTC
J gene: TRBJ2-1; D gene: TRBD2; clone size: -; V gene: TRBV3-1/TRBV3-2; CDR3 protein: CASSLLTSGGAVANEQFF; CDR3 DNA: TGTGCCAGCAGCCTATTGACTAGCGGGGGGGCCGTCGCCAATGAGCAGTTCTTC
J gene: TRBJ1-4; D gene: TRBD1; clone size: few; V gene: TRBV4-2; CDR3 protein: CASSQGDRGTTGGEKLFF; CDR3 DNA: TGTGCCAGCAGCCAAGGAGACAGGGGGACTACCGGGGGGGAAAAACTGTTTTTT
J gene: TRBJ2-5; D gene: -; clone size: -; V gene: TRBV9; CDR3 protein: CASSVGGVGDRETQYF; CDR3 DNA: TGTGCCAGCAGCGTAGGGGGCGTTGGGGATAGGGAGACCCAGTACTTC
J gene: TRBJ2-3; D gene: -; clone size: -; V gene: TRBV5-1; CDR3 protein: CASSLQGGKDTQYF; CDR3 DNA: TGCGCCAGCAGCTTGCAAGGCGGAAAAGATACGCAGTATTTT
J gene: TRBJ2-3; D gene: TRBD1; clone size: -; V gene: TRBV11-3; CDR3 protein: CASSPGTASTDTQYF; CDR3 DNA: TGTGCCAGCAGCCCCGGGACAGCTAGCACAGATACGCAGTATTTT